This T cell receptor (beta chain) was recorded in a study of blood T cell repertoires in COVID-19. Study context: Researchers got acute and convalescent COVID-19 samples from the United States, Italy and Spain.

This clone has a handful of counts. Authors' data handling: Estimates of nucleated cell counts were drawn from the amplification of reference gene primers. Libraries were prepared by immunoSEQ multiplex PCR; TCRdb keeps only in-frame clonotypes and omits some of them. V and J calls and clone size are given by that table; D and trimming were obtained from the DNA. Here the sample spans around 400,000 clones, nearly 90% being singletons. The receptor comes from a woman in her 30s who had recovered from COVID-19. The sequencing sample was made of PBMCs or T cells enriched from blood (not recorded which).

In DNA, the CDR3 is TGTGCCAGCAGCCCTAGCGGGCTGGGCATTCAGTACTTC. Amino acid sequence: CASSPSGLGIQYF. J is TRBJ2-4 and V is TRBV7-8; 8 bases match TRBD2. This CDR3 contains 13 residues. Trimming at V came to 5 bases and at J to 9 bases, leaving 6 bases not matched to a gene. CDR1 SGHVS and CDR2 FQNEAQ come from the germline V gene.